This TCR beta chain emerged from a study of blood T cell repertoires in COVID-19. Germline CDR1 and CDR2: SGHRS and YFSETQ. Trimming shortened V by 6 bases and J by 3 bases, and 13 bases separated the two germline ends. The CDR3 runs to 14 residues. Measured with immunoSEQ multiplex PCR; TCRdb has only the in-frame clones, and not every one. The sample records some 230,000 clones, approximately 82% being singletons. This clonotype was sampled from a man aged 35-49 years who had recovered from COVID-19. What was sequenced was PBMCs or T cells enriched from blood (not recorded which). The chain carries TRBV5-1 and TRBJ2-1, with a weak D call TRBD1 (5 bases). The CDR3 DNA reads TGCGCCAGCATTTTAGGGGCCAACTACAATGAGCAGTTCTTC. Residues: CASILGANYNEQFF.